This TCR beta chain was found in a study of regulatory dendritic cells for organ transplantation. Clones were sequenced by immunoSEQ multiplex PCR, and TCRdb holds only the in-frame ones, with some missing. The sample shows 30,000 to 40,000 clones, about 89% of them seen only once. The CDR3 is made up of 15 amino acids. V shed 0 bases and J shed 5 bases, with 11 bases lying between them. CDR1 LNHNV and CDR2 YYDKDF come from the germline V gene (reference sequence). This receptor was identified in a human donor in good health. Sequenced material: naive CD4+ T cells from blood. Subset here: CD45RA+ naive T cells. The chain joins TRBV15 to TRBJ1-5, with a weak D call TRBD1 (6 bases). CDR3 loop: CATSRDYAGDQPQHF. CDR3 coding DNA: TGTGCCACCAGCAGAGATTATGCAGGGGATCAGCCCCAGCATTTT.